The 32 T cell receptor beta chains listed next were all sequenced from one sample in a study of pediatric ulcerative colitis (dated by TCRdb to about 2019). The library was made by the immunoSEQ multiplex PCR assay. The clones in this table, taken by TCRdb from immuneACCESS, are in-frame only. Not every clone is retained; where verified, under half of the shortfall comes from an unresolved V gene, and the cause of the rest is unknown. Across this sample there are about 64,000 clones, with over 70% seen only once. Roughly 5.5% of the sample comes from the top ten. The sample was blood. All receptors come from a boy between 10 and 17 years old with moderate ulcerative colitis.

The chain recombines TRBV5-1 with TRBJ2-2; no clear D gene. The germline V and J ends were trimmed by 0 bases and 0 bases, with 15 bases remaining between them. CDR1 is SGHRS, CDR2 YFSETQ, per germline. The CDR3 is 18 residues long. The CDR3 DNA is TGCGCCAGCAGCTTGGCTCTAGACGGCAACGCGAACACCGGGGAGCTGTTTTTT. Translated, it gives CASSLALDGNANTGELFF.

The chain is built from TRBV7-8 and TRBJ2-7; TRBD2 matches 10 bases. V shed 4 bases and J 7 bases; nucleotides not matched to a gene: 13. This CDR3 contains 16 residues. The germline CDR1 and CDR2 sequences are SGHVS and FQNEAQ. The CDR3 DNA is TGTGCCAGCAGCTCGGATCAACTAGCGGGGTCTTTAGAGCAGTACTTC. It specifies CASSSDQLAGSLEQYF.

The V call is TRBV7-7, the J call TRBJ2-5; 7 bases align to TRBD2. Trimming removed 2 bases from V and 1 base from J; junction bases left unmatched: 4. Germline V gene lookup returns CDR1 SSHAT and CDR2 FNYEAQ (reference sequence). CDR3 length: 15 amino acids. CDR3 region: CASSLSSGIQETQYF. CDR3 DNA: TGTGCCAGCAGCTTATCCAGCGGGATCCAAGAGACCCAGTACTTC.

The gene calls are TRBV5-6 and TRBJ2-5, with unresolved D. The V and J ends lost 2 bases and 2 bases respectively, with 4 bases between them. This CDR3 has 12 residues. Germline CDR1 is SGHDT and CDR2 is YYEEEE. CDR3 amino acids: CASSLPQETQYF. In DNA form, the CDR3 reads TGTGCCAGCAGCTTACCACAAGAGACCCAGTACTTC.

This chain links TRBV4-1 with TRBJ2-7, with D perhaps TRBD1 (6 bases). V was trimmed by 0 bases and J by 5 bases, leaving 29 bases between them. The CDR3 sequence is 20 residues long. The V gene's germline CDR1 is MGHRA and CDR2 YSYEKL. CDR3 loop: CASSQDSKSKYRELWDEQYF. The CDR3 nucleotides read TGCGCCAGCAGCCAAGATAGTAAAAGCAAGTACAGGGAATTGTGGGACGAGCAGTACTTC.

The J gene is TRBJ2-3, the V gene TRBV4-3; no clear D gene. This CDR3 is 16 amino acids long. The V gene's germline CDR1 is LGHNA and CDR2 YSLEER. V was clipped by 1 base and J by 0 bases, with 11 bases between them. The DNA of the CDR3 is TGCGCCAGCAGCCAAGGGCGCGGACCTAGCACAGATACGCAGTATTTT. It specifies CASSQGRGPSTDTQYF.

The chain joins TRBV7-2 to TRBJ2-3; 13 nucleotides align to TRBD2. Looked up from germline, CDR1 is SGHTA and CDR2 is FQGNSA. The J segment lost 2 bases and the V segment lost 8 bases, leaving 7 bases of the junction unmatched. This CDR3 region has 16 residues. For the CDR3, the DNA is TGTGCCAGCTCATGGACTAGCGGGGGCCCCACAGATACGCAGTATTTT. Its translation: CASSWTSGGPTDTQYF.

The rearrangement uses TRBV9 and TRBJ2-3, with D tentatively TRBD1 or TRBD2 (5 bases each). This CDR3 is 13 amino acids long. The V end lost 7 bases, the J end lost 0 bases, and 9 bases lay between the germline ends. The germline V gene encodes CDR1 SGDLS and CDR2 YYNGEE. The CDR3 reads CASHRDSTDTQYF. The CDR3 DNA sequence: TGTGCCAGCCACCGGGACAGCACAGATACGCAGTATTTT.

This chain connects TRBV7-3 to TRBJ2-7, with a possible D match to TRBD1 (5 bases). Germline V gene lookup returns CDR1 SGHTA and CDR2 FQGTGA. The CDR3 sequence is 15 residues long. With 5 bases removed from V and 0 bases from J, the gap between germline ends came to 14 bases. The DNA of the CDR3 is TGTGCCAGCAGCCCCTCTCCAGGGTCCTCCTACGAGCAGTACTTC. Protein sequence: CASSPSPGSSYEQYF. Supplemented by reference TRBV7-3 and TRBJ2-7, the full variable domain reads GAGVSQTPSNKVTEKGKYVELRCDPISGHTALYWYRQSLGQGPEFLIYFQGTGAADDSGLPNDRFFAVRPEGSVSTLKIQRTERGDSAVYLCASSPSPGSSYEQYFGPGTRLTVT.

This clone was found a few times. The rearrangement joins TRBV28 to TRBJ1-2; D perhaps matches TRBD1 (6 bases). The V gene's germline CDR1 is MDHEN and CDR2 SYDVKM. There are 15 residues in the CDR3. Trimming removed 3 bases at V and 8 bases at J, with 19 bases between. For the CDR3, the DNA is TGTGCCAGCAGTTTGGGGACATGGGGGAGTAGGGGCTACACCTTC. Protein: CASSLGTWGSRGYTF.

The chain recombines TRBV30 with TRBJ2-2; D is possibly TRBD2 (6 bases). Trimming shortened V by 5 bases and J by 5 bases, and 15 bases separated the two germline ends. Germline V gives CDR1 GTSNPN, CDR2 SVGIG (reference sequence). This CDR3 region has 14 residues. CDR3 nucleotide sequence: TGTGCCTGGTCCTCGGGACTTGGAACCGGGGAGCTGTTTTTT. Encoded protein: CAWSSGLGTGELFF.

The V gene is TRBV7-8, the J gene TRBJ1-6, with D uncertain. V dropped 8 bases and J dropped 6 bases, with 14 bases sitting between them. Per germline, CDR1 SGHVS and CDR2 FQNEAQ. The CDR3 has 14 residues. Written as DNA, the CDR3 is TGTGCCAGCCTCCTGGGGTATAGTAATTCACCCCTCCACTTT. As protein: CASLLGYSNSPLHF. The whole variable domain, filled in from reference TRBV7-8 and TRBJ1-6, reads GAGVSQSPRYKVAKRGQDVALRCDPISGHVSLFWYQQALGQGPEFLTYFQNEAQLDKSGLPSDRFFAERPEGSVSTLKIQRTQQEDSAVYLCASLLGYSNSPLHFGNGTRLTVT.

The chain joins TRBV5-1 to TRBJ1-2; 9 nucleotides align to TRBD1. V lost 0 bases to trimming and J lost 2 bases; unmatched junction nucleotides: 5. The germline gives CDR1 SGHRS, CDR2 YFSETQ. The CDR3 runs to 16 residues. In nucleotides, the CDR3 is TGCGCCAGCAGCTTGGGGACAGGGGTTCTAAACTATGGCTACACCTTC. This translates into CASSLGTGVLNYGYTF.

The chain couples TRBV7-2 to TRBJ2-5; TRBD2 agrees at 14 bases. The V and J ends lost 4 bases and 5 bases, in that order; junction bases with no gene match: 9. The CDR3 is made up of 17 amino acids. From germline, CDR1 is SGHTA and CDR2 FQGNSA. Here the CDR3 DNA reads TGTGCCAGCAGCTCCGGACTAGCGGGAGGACCCTGGGAGACCCAGTACTTC. Amino acids: CASSSGLAGGPWETQYF.

The rearrangement links TRBV9 to TRBJ2-5; TRBD2 agrees at 9 bases. V shed 0 bases, J shed 0 bases, and the junction held 6 bases outside the gene matches. This CDR3 has 17 residues. Germline V lookup: CDR1 SGDLS, CDR2 YYNGEE. Here the CDR3 reads CASSVGASGTYQETQYF. CDR3 DNA: TGTGCCAGCAGCGTAGGGGCTAGCGGGACATACCAAGAGACCCAGTACTTC.

This chain joins TRBV16 and TRBJ1-1, with TRBD1 matching over 9 bases. Germline lookup yields CDR1 KGHSY and CDR2 FQNENV. The CDR3 extends over 17 amino acids. J was trimmed by 1 base and V by 6 bases; bases with no gene match: 12. The CDR3 protein is CASSRRNTGGWNTEAFF. Written as DNA, the CDR3 is TGTGCCAGCAGTCGTAGAAACACAGGGGGCTGGAACACTGAAGCTTTCTTT.

CDR3 loop: CASSPGGYTDTQYF. The CDR3 DNA follows: TGTGCCAGCAGCCCGGGGGGCTACACAGATACGCAGTATTTT. The V call is TRBV11-3, the J call TRBJ2-3, with a possible D match to TRBD2 (7 bases). The germline V gene has CDR1 SGHNT and CDR2 YENEEA. The CDR3 length is 14 residues. V lost 5 bases, J lost 2 bases, and 11 bases lay in between. The full variable domain, in which reference TRBV11-3 and TRBJ2-3 provide the parts outside the CDR3, is EAGVVQSPRYKIIEKKQPVAFWCNPISGHNTLYWYLQNLGQGPELLIRYENEEAVDDSQLPKDRFSAERLKGVDSTLKIQPAELGDSAVYLCASSPGGYTDTQYFGPGTRLTVL.

This clone has more than one count but fewer than ten. The chain is built from TRBV7-9 and TRBJ1-2; unclear D gene. Trimming took off 1 base at V and 2 bases at J, with 8 bases between the two ends. Germline V gene lookup returns CDR1 SEHNR and CDR2 FQNEAQ (reference sequence). This CDR3 comprises 14 residues. CDR3 sequence reads: CASSLDPGNYGYTF. The CDR3 nucleotides read TGTGCCAGCAGCTTAGATCCGGGAAACTATGGCTACACCTTC.

This sequence joins TRBV30 and TRBJ1-2; D is ambiguous. Germline CDR1 is GTSNPN and CDR2 is SVGIG (reference sequence). V was clipped by 2 bases and J by 5 bases, with 9 bases between them. The CDR3 runs to 12 residues. The CDR3 sequence: CAWSLAEYGYTF. In nucleotides, the CDR3 is TGTGCCTGGAGTTTAGCAGAGTATGGCTACACCTTC.

V usage is TRBV30 and J usage is TRBJ2-7, with D uncertain. The CDR3 contains 12 residues. Germline CDR1 and CDR2: GTSNPN and SVGIG (reference sequence). The ends were cut back, 3 bases at V and 3 bases at J, with 9 bases in the middle. CDR3 nucleotides: TGTGCCTGGAGCGAGGCGCGCTACGAGCAGTACTTC. This sequence encodes CAWSEARYEQYF.

V usage is TRBV9 and J usage is TRBJ1-1, with 8 nucleotides matching TRBD1. V was pared by 4 bases and J by 4 bases, with 9 bases of the junction left unmatched. The CDR3 runs 15 residues. The germline V gene has CDR1 SGDLS and CDR2 YYNGEE. The CDR3, as DNA: TGTGCCAGCAGCCCGCGGACAGGGAGGGTCACTGAAGCTTTCTTT. It codes for CASSPRTGRVTEAFF.

V is TRBV14 and J is TRBJ1-5; D gene ambiguous. Per germline, CDR1 SGHDN and CDR2 FVKESK. The CDR3 spans 15 residues. Between the trimmed V and J ends, which lost 4 bases and 7 bases, there was a span of 17 bases. The CDR3 loop reads CASSRSGGLGQPQHF. The CDR3 DNA reads as TGTGCCAGCAGCCGGTCAGGAGGGCTTGGGCAGCCCCAGCATTTT. The whole variable domain, remainder taken from reference TRBV14 and TRBJ1-5, is EAGVTQFPSHSVIEKGQTVTLRCDPISGHDNLYWYRRVMGKEIKFLLHFVKESKQDESGMPNNRFLAERTGGTYSTLKVQPAELEDSGVYFCASSRSGGLGQPQHFGDGTRLSIL.

The chain couples TRBV19 to TRBJ1-2; D unclear. Per germline, CDR1 LNHDA and CDR2 SQIVND (reference sequence). V lost 0 bases and J lost 7, with 3 bases in between. The CDR3 is 11 residues long. CDR3 sequence reads: CASSIDFGYTF. DNA for the CDR3: TGTGCCAGTAGTATAGATTTTGGCTACACCTTC. Drawing the rest from reference TRBV19 and TRBJ1-2, the complete variable domain is DGGITQSPKYLFRKEGQNVTLSCEQNLNHDAMYWYRQDPGQGLRLIYYSQIVNDFQKGDIAEGYSVSREKKESFPLTVTSAQKNPTAFYLCASSIDFGYTFGSGTRLTVV.

The table lists this clone with a count of one. This chain joins TRBV6-1 and TRBJ1-5; no definite D call. The CDR3 covers 16 residues. The V end was cut by 0 bases, the J end by 7 bases, with 16 bases between. CDR1 is MNHNS and CDR2 is SASEGT in the germline V gene. The CDR3 DNA is TGTGCCAGCAGTGAAGCGTGGACCCCGGGGAAACAGCCCCAGCATTTT. Translation gives CASSEAWTPGKQPQHF.

The chain uses TRBV6-4 and TRBJ1-1, with D tentatively TRBD1 (5 bases). CDR1 MRHNA and CDR2 SNTAGT come from the germline V gene. V lost 2 bases, J lost 1 base, and 11 bases lay in between. This CDR3 has 15 residues. CDR3: CASSDLGTENTEAFF. The CDR3 region has the DNA TGTGCCAGCAGTGACCTCGGGACGGAGAACACTGAAGCTTTCTTT.

The V call is TRBV7-9, the J call TRBJ2-2; 11 bases align to TRBD1. The V gene's germline CDR1 is SEHNR and CDR2 FQNEAQ (reference sequence). The length of the CDR3 is 16 residues. J lost 4 bases, V lost 2 bases, and 3 bases had no gene match. This chain's CDR3 is CASSLWTGGVTGELFF. The CDR3 DNA is TGTGCCAGCAGCTTATGGACAGGGGGCGTCACCGGGGAGCTGTTTTTT.

The table lists this clone with a count of one. The rearrangement links TRBV7-3 to TRBJ2-3, with 14 bases that match TRBD2. Germline CDR1 SGHTA, CDR2 FQGTGA. V shed 5 bases, J shed 1 base, and the junction held 8 bases outside the gene matches. This CDR3 comprises 18 residues. In DNA, the CDR3 is TGTGCCAGCAGCCTCGGGACTAGCGGGAGTACCGGCACAGATACGCAGTATTTT. Its protein product is CASSLGTSGSTGTDTQYF.

The chain joins TRBV27 to TRBJ1-5; 7 nucleotides align to TRBD1. Germline CDR1 reads MNHEY; CDR2 reads SMNVEV (reference sequence). This CDR3 region has 14 residues. The trim removed 6 bases at V and 4 bases at J, leaving 6 bases unmatched. The CDR3 DNA is TGTGCCAGCAGAGTCGGGGACAGAAATCAGCCCCAGCATTTT. Translated, it gives CASRVGDRNQPQHF.

This chain links TRBV5-1 with TRBJ1-2, with 7 positions matching TRBD1. Looked up from germline, CDR1 is SGHRS and CDR2 is YFSETQ. V trimming: 4 bases; J trimming: 4 bases; junction bases outside the gene matches: 4. This CDR3 is 13 amino acids long. The CDR3 sequence: CASSVRDSYGYTF. CDR3 coding DNA: TGCGCCAGCAGCGTTCGGGACAGCTATGGCTACACCTTC.

V is TRBV10-3 and J is TRBJ1-1; D unclear. In germline, CDR1 is ENHRY, CDR2 SYGVKD. This CDR3 region has 13 residues. The V gene lost 6 bases and the J gene lost 1 base, with 9 bases spanning the gap. The CDR3 DNA reads as TGTGCCATCAGGGAAAGGCCGAACACTGAAGCTTTCTTT. Residues: CAIRERPNTEAFF.

This clone was seen only once. The gene calls are TRBV10-3 and TRBJ2-7, with TRBD1 as a possible D gene (6 bases). Germline CDR1 ENHRY, CDR2 SYGVKD. V lost 7 bases and J lost 2, with 12 bases in between. This CDR3 has 13 amino acids. The CDR3 DNA is TGTGCCATCACACCGGACAGTGCCTACGAGCAGTACTTC. The encoded protein is CAITPDSAYEQYF.

The V call is TRBV30, the J call TRBJ2-7; D perhaps matches TRBD2 (5 bases). Trimming stripped 6 bases from V and 5 bases from J, with 23 bases between. Germline CDR1 GTSNPN, CDR2 SVGIG (reference sequence). CDR3 length: 15 residues. CDR3 bases: TGTGCCTGCACCTCCTCGGGGTTGATTTCGCACGAGCAGTACTTC. This sequence encodes CACTSSGLISHEQYF.